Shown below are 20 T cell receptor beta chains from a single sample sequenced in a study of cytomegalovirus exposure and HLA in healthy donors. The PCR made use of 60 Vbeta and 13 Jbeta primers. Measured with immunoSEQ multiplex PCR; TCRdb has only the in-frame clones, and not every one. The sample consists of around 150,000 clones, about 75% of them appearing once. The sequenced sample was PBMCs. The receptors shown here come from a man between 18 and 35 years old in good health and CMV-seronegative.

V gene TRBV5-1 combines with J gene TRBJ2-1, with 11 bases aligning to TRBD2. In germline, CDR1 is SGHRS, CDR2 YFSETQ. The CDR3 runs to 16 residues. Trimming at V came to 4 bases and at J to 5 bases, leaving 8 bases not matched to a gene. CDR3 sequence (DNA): TGCGCCAGCAGCACTGACCCGGGACTAGCGGACAATGAGCAGTTCTTC. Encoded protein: CASSTDPGLADNEQFF.

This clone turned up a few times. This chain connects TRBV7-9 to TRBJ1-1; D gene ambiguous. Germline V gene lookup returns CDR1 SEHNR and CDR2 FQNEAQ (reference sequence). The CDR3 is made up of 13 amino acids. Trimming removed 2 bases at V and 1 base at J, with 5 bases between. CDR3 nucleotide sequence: TGTGCCAGCAGCTTACAGGAGAACACTGAAGCTTTCTTT. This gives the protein CASSLQENTEAFF.

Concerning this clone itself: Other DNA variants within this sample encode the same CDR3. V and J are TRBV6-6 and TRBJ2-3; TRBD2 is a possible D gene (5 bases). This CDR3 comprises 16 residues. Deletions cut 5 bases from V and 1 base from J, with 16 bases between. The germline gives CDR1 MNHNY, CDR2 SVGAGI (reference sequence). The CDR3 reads CASSHRSVLGTDTQYF. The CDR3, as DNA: TGTGCCAGCAGTCATCGAAGCGTACTAGGCACAGATACGCAGTATTTT.

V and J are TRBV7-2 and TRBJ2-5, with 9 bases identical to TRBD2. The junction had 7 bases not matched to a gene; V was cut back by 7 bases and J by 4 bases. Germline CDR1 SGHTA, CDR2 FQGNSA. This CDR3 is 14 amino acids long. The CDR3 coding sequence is TGTGCCAGCACCGGACTAGCGAGCTCAGAGACCCAGTACTTC. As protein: CASTGLASSETQYF. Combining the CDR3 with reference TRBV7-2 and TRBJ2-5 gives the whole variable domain GAGVSQSPSNKVTEKGKDVELRCDPISGHTALYWYRQSLGQGLEFLIYFQGNSAPDKSGLPSDRFSAERTGGSVSTLTIQRTQQEDSAVYLCASTGLASSETQYFGPGTRLLVL.

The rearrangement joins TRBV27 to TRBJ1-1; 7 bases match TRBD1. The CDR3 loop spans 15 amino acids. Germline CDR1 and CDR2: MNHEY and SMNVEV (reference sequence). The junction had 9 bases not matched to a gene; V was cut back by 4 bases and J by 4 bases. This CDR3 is CASSSHRGTTTEAFF. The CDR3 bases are TGTGCCAGCAGTTCCCACAGGGGAACGACCACTGAAGCTTTCTTT.

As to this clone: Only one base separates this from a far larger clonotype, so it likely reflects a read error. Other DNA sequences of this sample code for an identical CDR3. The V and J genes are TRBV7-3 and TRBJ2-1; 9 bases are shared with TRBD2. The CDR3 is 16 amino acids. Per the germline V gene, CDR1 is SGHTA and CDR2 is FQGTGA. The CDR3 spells CASSLIVSGGIHDQFF. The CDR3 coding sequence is TGTGCCAGCAGCTTAATTGTCAGCGGGGGGATCCATGACCAGTTCTTC. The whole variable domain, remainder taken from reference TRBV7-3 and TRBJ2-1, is GAGVSQTPSNKVTEKGKYVELRCDPISGHTALYWYRQSLGQGPEFLIYFQGTGAADDSGLPNDRFFAVRPEGSVSTLKIQRTERGDSAVYLCASSLIVSGGIHDQFFGPGTRLTVL.

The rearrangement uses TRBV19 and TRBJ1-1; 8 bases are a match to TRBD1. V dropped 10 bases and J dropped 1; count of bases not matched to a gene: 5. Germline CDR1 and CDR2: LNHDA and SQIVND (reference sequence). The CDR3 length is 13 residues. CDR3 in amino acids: CATWTGWNTEAFF. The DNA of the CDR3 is TGTGCCACCTGGACAGGGTGGAACACTGAAGCTTTCTTT.

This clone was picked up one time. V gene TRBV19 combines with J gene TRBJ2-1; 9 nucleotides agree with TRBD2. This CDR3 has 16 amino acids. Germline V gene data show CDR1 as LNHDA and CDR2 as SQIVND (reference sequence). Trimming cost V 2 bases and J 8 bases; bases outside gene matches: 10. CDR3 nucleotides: TGTGCCAGTAGTATAAGTGGTAGCGGGAGTCTCCATGAGCAGTTCTTC. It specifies CASSISGSGSLHEQFF. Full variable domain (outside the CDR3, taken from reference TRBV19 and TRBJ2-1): DGGITQSPKYLFRKEGQNVTLSCEQNLNHDAMYWYRQDPGQGLRLIYYSQIVNDFQKGDIAEGYSVSREKKESFPLTVTSAQKNPTAFYLCASSISGSGSLHEQFFGPGTRLTVL.

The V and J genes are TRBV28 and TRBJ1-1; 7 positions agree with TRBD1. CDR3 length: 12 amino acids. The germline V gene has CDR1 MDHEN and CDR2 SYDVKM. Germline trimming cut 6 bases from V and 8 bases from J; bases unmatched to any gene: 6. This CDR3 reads CASRRGQREAFF. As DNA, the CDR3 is TGTGCCAGCAGGAGGGGGCAAAGGGAAGCTTTCTTT.

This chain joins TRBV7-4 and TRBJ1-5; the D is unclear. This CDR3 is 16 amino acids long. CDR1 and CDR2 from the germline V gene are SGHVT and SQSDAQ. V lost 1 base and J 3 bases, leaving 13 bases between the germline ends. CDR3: CASSLDSQLLNQPQHF. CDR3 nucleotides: TGTGCCAGCAGCTTAGACAGTCAGCTCCTCAATCAGCCCCAGCATTTT.

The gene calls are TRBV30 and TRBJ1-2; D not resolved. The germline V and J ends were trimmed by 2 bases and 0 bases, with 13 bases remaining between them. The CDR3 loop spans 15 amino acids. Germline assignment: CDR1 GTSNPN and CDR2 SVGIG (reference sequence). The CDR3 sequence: CAWSLATESNYGYTF. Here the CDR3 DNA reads TGTGCCTGGAGTTTGGCGACTGAGTCTAACTATGGCTACACCTTC.

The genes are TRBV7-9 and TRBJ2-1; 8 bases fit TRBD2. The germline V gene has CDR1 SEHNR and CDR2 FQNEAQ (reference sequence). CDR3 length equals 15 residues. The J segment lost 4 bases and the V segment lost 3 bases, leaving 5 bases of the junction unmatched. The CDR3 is CASSLQAGVYNEQFF. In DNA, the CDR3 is TGTGCCAGCAGCTTGCAAGCGGGAGTGTACAATGAGCAGTTCTTC.

In DNA, the CDR3 is TGCGCCAGCAGCCGCCTAGGACAGGGCTACGAGCAGTACTTC. It is translated as CASSRLGQGYEQYF. The chain couples TRBV5-1 to TRBJ2-5, with 8 bases that match TRBD1. The end of the DNA is better explained by TRBJ2-7, so the J call may be wrong. CDR3 length: 14 amino acids. CDR1 and CDR2 (germline): SGHRS, YFSETQ.

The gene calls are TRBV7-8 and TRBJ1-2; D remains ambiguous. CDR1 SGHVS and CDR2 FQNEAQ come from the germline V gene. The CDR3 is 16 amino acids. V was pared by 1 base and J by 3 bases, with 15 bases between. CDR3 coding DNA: TGTGCCAGCAGCTTAGAGCAAACCGGGTTTTACTATGGCTACACCTTC. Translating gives CASSLEQTGFYYGYTF.

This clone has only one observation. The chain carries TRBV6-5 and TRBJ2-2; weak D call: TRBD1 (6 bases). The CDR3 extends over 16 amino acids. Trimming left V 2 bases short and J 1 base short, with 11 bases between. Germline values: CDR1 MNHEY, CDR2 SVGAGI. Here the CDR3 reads CASSYSVTGNTGELFF. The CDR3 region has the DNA TGTGCCAGCAGTTACAGTGTGACAGGGAACACCGGGGAGCTGTTTTTT.

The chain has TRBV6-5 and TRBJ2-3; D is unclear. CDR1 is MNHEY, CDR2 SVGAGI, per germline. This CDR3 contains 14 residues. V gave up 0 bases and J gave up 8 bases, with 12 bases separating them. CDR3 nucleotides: TGTGCCAGCAGTTACTCCTTGCGGCGCGGTACGCAGTATTTT. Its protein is CASSYSLRRGTQYF.

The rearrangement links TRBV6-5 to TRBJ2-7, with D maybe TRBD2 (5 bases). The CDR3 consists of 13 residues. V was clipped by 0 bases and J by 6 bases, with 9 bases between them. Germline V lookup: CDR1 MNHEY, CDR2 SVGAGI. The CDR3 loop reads CASSYSRGGEQYF. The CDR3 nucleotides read TGTGCCAGCAGTTACTCGAGAGGAGGCGAGCAGTACTTC.

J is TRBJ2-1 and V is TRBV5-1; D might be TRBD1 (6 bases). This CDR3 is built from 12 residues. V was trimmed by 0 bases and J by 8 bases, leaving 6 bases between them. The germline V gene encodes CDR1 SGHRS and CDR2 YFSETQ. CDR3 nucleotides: TGCGCCAGCAGCTTGGCAGGGGATGAGCAGTTCTTC. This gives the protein CASSLAGDEQFF.

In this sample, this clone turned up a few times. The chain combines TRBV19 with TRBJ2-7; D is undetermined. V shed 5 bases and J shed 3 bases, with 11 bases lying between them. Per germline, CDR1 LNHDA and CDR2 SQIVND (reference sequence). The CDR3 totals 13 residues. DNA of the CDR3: TGTGCCAGTAGTCTTAACAGCTTCTACGAGCAGTACTTC. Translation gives CASSLNSFYEQYF.

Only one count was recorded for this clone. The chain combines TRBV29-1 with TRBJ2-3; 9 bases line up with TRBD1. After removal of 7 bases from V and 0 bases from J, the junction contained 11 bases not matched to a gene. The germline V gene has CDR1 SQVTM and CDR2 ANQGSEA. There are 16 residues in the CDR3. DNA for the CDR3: TGCAGCGGACAGGGGGGAACTAAAGTCAGCACAGATACGCAGTATTTT. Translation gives CSGQGGTKVSTDTQYF.